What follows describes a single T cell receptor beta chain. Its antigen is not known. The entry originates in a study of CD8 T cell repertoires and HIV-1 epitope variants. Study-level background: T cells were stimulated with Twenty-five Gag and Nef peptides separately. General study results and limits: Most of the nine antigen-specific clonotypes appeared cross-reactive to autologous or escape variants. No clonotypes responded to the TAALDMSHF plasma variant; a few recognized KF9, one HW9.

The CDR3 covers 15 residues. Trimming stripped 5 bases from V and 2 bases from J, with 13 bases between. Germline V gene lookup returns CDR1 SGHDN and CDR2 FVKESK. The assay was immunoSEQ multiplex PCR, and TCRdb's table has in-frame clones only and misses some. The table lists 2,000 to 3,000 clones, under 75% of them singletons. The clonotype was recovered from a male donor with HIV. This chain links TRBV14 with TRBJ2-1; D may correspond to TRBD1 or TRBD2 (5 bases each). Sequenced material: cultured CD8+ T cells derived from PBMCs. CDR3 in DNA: TGTGCCAGCAGCTGGGCCGGGACGGCCTACAATGAGCAGTTCTTC. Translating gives CASSWAGTAYNEQFF.